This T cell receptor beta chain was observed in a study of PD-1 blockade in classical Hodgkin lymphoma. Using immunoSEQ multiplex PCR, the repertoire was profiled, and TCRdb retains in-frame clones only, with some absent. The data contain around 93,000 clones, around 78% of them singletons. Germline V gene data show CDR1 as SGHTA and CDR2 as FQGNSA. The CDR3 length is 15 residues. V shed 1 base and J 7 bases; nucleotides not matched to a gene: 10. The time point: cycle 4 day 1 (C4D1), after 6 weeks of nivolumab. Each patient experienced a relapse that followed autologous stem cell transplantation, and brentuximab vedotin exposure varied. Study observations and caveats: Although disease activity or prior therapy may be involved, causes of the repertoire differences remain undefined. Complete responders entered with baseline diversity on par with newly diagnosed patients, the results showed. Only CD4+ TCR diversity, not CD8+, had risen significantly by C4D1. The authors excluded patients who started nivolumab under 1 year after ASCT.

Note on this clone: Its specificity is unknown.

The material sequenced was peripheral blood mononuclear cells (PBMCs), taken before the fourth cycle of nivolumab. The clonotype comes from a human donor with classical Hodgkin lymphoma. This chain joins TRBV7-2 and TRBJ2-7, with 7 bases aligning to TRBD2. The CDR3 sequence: CASSLERLAMGEQYF. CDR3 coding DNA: TGTGCCAGCAGCTTAGAGCGACTAGCAATGGGGGAGCAGTACTTC.